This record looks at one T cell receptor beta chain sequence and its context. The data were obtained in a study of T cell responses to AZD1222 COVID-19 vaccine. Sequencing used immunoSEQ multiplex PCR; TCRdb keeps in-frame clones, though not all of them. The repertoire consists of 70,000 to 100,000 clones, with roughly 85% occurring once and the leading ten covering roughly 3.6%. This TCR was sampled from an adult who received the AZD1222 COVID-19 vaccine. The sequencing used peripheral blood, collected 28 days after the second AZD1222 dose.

CDR3 residues: CASSQFGENTGELFF. The DNA for the CDR3 is TGTGCCAGCAGCCAGTTTGGGGAGAACACCGGGGAGCTGTTTTTT. This chain joins TRBV5-8 and TRBJ2-2; D uncertain. Germline CDR1 reads SGHTS; CDR2 reads YDEGEE. V was trimmed by 4 bases and J by 1 base, leaving 11 bases between them. The length of the CDR3 is 15 residues.